The 4 T cell receptor beta chains below all came from one sample that was sequenced in a study of blood T cell repertoires in COVID-19. Generated by immunoSEQ multiplex PCR, the TCRdb table keeps only in-frame clones and is missing some. The sample records about 200,000 clones, approximately 84% being singletons. The sequenced sample was peripheral blood. The receptors were sampled from a human donor with acute or convalescent COVID-19. The donor label of this sample is uncertain.

The chain has TRBV5-1 and TRBJ2-2; 8 bases line up with TRBD2. The germline gives CDR1 SGHRS, CDR2 YFSETQ. V lost 2 bases, J lost 1 base, and 4 bases stayed unmatched. The CDR3 is 16 amino acids. The CDR3 coding sequence is TGCGCCAGCAGCTTTGCGGGGGGCTTGAACACCGGGGAGCTGTTTTTT. This gives the protein CASSFAGGLNTGELFF. The whole variable domain, filled in from reference TRBV5-1 and TRBJ2-2, reads KAGVTQTPRYLIKTRGQQVTLSCSPISGHRSVSWYQQTPGQGLQFLFEYFSETQRNKGNFPGRFSGRQFSNSRSEMNVSTLELGDSALYLCASSFAGGLNTGELFFGEGSRLTVL.

This clone has just a few counts. Other DNA sequences from this sample encode an identical CDR3 as well. The CDR3 DNA reads TGTGCCAGCAGCTCTCCTAGGAGCTCCTACGAGCAGTACTTC. This gives the protein CASSSPRSSYEQYF. This chain connects TRBV7-2 to TRBJ2-7; no reliable D call. V was cut by 4 bases and J by 0 bases, with 10 bases left in between. This CDR3 contains 14 residues. Per germline, CDR1 SGHTA and CDR2 FQGNSA. Combining the CDR3 with reference TRBV7-2 and TRBJ2-7 gives the whole variable domain GAGVSQSPSNKVTEKGKDVELRCDPISGHTALYWYRQSLGQGLEFLIYFQGNSAPDKSGLPSDRFSAERTGGSVSTLTIQRTQQEDSAVYLCASSSPRSSYEQYFGPGTRLTVT.

The rearrangement joins TRBV4-1 to TRBJ2-1, with 9 bases lining up with TRBD2. This CDR3 is built from 17 residues. The germline CDR1 and CDR2 sequences are MGHRA and YSYEKL. After removal of 1 base from V and 7 bases from J, the junction contained 11 bases not matched to a gene. The CDR3 DNA reads as TGCGCCAGCAGCCAAGTTACTCGTCTAGCGGGATCAAATGAGCAGTTCTTC. It encodes CASSQVTRLAGSNEQFF.

The V gene is TRBV19, the J gene TRBJ1-2; D possibly corresponds to TRBD1 (5 bases). With 11 bases removed from V and 8 bases from J, the gap between germline ends came to 36 bases. The CDR3 extends over 18 amino acids. The V gene's germline CDR1 is LNHDA and CDR2 SQIVND (reference sequence). CDR3 amino acids: CAPSPFLKQVPSIQGYTF. Written as DNA, the CDR3 is TGTGCCCCGAGTCCCTTCCTGAAACAGGTACCCTCAATACAGGGCTACACCTTC. The full variable domain, with the rest looked up from reference TRBV19 and TRBJ1-2, is DGGITQSPKYLFRKEGQNVTLSCEQNLNHDAMYWYRQDPGQGLRLIYYSQIVNDFQKGDIAEGYSVSREKKESFPLTVTSAQKNPTAFYLCAPSPFLKQVPSIQGYTFGSGTRLTVV.